This TCR beta chain was profiled in a study of blood T cell repertoires in COVID-19 (dated by TCRdb to about 2020). At the level of the whole study: Samples from collaborators originated in the United States, Italy and Spain and spanned both the acute and convalescent phases of COVID-19. Nearly every sample came with metadata listing a de-identified subject ID, COVID-19 status, age in years and sex. Where available, HLA class I and class II types were obtained from metadata supplied by the sample provider rather than from assay-based typing. The dataset comprised deeply sampled blood TCRbeta repertoires from subjects exposed to, actively infected with, or recovered from COVID-19. The prospective study material was composed of cDNA or gDNA derived from T cells, B-cell-depleted T cells, or PBMCs. The samples were drawn from the first 160 participants of the ongoing ImmuneRACE study and from some 1,300 subjects provided by 6 global collaborators. The repertoires were made available in a free public database intended to serve as a resource for research on the immune response to SARS-CoV-2. Overall results and qualifications from the work: The quantity of clinical and demographic metadata differed by source and by participant and was supplied without curation.

This clone was recorded once. No antigen is known for it. It has no much larger one-base neighbor in the sample; base qualities were not kept. The immunoSEQ Assay, a bias-controlled multiplex PCR, was used to amplify TCRbeta CDR3 regions from genomic DNA. In the authors' own workflow: Within the assay, amplification of reference gene primers was used to estimate how many nucleated cells each sample contained. To quantify the absolute abundance of each unique TCRbeta CDR3 rearrangement, sequence reads were collapsed and filtered. For each sample, productive Simpson clonality was calculated by taking the square root of Simpson's diversity index across productive rearrangements. Held by TCRdb, this immuneACCESS table contains in-frame sequences only and omits some clones. Under half of the omission traces to an unresolved V gene where checked; the cause of the rest is unknown. The D gene and trimming were derived from the DNA, and the V and J assignments and clone size from that table. This sample comprises 180,000 or so clones, roughly 79% of them detected only once. The ten largest clones take up 11% of the sample.

The germline V end is reduced by 6 bases and the J end by 5 bases; junction bases left unmatched: 3. CDR1 and CDR2, per the germline V gene (reference sequence), are LNHDA and SQIVND. The CDR3 runs 12 residues from the cysteine to the phenylalanine. CDR3 DNA only is kept here, 36 bases in frame from base 1. One collaborating source in Seattle enrolled patients while the patients were actively infected and followed the patients over time throughout the course of disease. Whole blood was collected in K2EDTA tubes by collaborating institutions according to the institutions' own protocols. For TCRbeta analysis, collaborators shipped samples in one of three forms: frozen whole blood, isolated PBMCs, or DNA extracted from either of those sample types.

The sequence was collected from a woman aged 40 to 50 with COVID-19, enrolled during active disease. This chain joins TRBV19 to TRBJ1-1; 7 middle bases align to TRBD1. Sequencing used peripheral blood. The base sequence is TGTGCCAGTAGGACAGGGCGGACTGAAGCTTTCTTT. Translated, it reads CASRTGRTEAFF.